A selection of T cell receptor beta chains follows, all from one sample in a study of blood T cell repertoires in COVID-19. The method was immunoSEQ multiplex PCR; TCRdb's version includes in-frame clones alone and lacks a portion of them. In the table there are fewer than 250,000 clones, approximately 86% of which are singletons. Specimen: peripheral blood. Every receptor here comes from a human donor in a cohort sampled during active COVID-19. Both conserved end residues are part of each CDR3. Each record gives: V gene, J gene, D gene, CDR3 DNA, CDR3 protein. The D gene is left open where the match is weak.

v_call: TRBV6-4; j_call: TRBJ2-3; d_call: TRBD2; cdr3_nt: TGTGCCAGCAGCCTGGAGGGCGGGAGCTTGGATACGCAGTATTTT; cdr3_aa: CASSLEGGSLDTQYF
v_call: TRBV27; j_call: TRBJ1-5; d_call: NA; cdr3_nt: TGTGCCAGCAGTTTATCGGCGGCGGGCAATCAGCCCCAGCATTTT; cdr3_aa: CASSLSAAGNQPQHF
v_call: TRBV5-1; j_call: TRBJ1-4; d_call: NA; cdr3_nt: TGCGCCAGCAGCTACGCGGACAAGAATGAAAAACTGTTTTTT; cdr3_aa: CASSYADKNEKLFF
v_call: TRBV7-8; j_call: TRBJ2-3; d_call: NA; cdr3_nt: TGTGCCAGCAGCTCCCGCGGGAATACGCAGTATTTT; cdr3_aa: CASSSRGNTQYF
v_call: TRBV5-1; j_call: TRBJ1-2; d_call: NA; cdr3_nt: TGCGCCAGCAGCTTGGGGTCCCTCCGGGACTATGGCTACACCTTC; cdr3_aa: CASSLGSLRDYGYTF
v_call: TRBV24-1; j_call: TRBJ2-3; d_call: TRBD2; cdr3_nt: TGTGCCACCAGTGATGCCCAACTAGCGGGGGGGAAGGGAGATACGCAGTATTTT; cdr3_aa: CATSDAQLAGGKGDTQYF
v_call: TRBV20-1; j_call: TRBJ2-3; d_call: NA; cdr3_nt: TGCAGTGCTAGGCGGCCAGATACGCAGTATTTT; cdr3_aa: CSARRPDTQYF
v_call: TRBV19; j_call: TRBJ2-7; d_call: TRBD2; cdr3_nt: TGTGCCAGTAGTATACTAGCGGGAGGTCCCTACGAGCAGTACTTC; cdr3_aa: CASSILAGGPYEQYF
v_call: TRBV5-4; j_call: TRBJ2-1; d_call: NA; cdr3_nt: TGTGCCAGCAGCTTGGCCAACGAGGAGCAGCAGTTCTTC; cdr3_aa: CASSLANEEQQFF
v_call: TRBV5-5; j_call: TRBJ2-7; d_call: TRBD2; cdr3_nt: TGTGCCAGCAGCTTGGTTGGCGGGGGTATGTCCGAGCAGTACTTC; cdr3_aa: CASSLVGGGMSEQYF
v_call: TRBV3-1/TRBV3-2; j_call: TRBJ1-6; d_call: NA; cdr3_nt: TGTGCCAGCAGCCGCCGGGAGCAAGATTCACCCCTCCACTTT; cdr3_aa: CASSRREQDSPLHF
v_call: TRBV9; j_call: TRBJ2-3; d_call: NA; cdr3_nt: TGTGCCAGCAGCCCCAGAGGATTGCGGGCAGATACGCAGTATTTT; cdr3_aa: CASSPRGLRADTQYF
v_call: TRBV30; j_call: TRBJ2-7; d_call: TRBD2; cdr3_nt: TGTGCCTGGAGTCAACCGGGGGGGGAGCAGTACTTC; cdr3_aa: CAWSQPGGEQYF
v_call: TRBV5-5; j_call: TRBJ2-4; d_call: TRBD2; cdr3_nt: TGTGCCAGCAGCCGCGGGGGGTTTGCGAGCCCCGGTAACATTCAGTACTTC; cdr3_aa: CASSRGGFASPGNIQYF
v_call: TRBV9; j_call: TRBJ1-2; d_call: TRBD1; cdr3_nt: TGTGCCAGCAACTTAGTCTCCGGGACAGGGGGATCCTACACCTTC; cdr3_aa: CASNLVSGTGGSYTF
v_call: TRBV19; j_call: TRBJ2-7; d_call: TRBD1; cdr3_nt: TGTGCCAGTAGCATTACCGGGACAGGGTCTCACTACGAGCAGTACTTC; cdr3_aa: CASSITGTGSHYEQYF
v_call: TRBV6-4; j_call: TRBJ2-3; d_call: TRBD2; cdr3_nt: TGTGCCAGCAGTGACTCTGGTAGCGGGGACCCCCAGTATTTT; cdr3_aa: CASSDSGSGDPQYF
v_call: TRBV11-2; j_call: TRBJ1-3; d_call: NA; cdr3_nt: TGTGCCAGCAGCGCAAGCTGGAGCTCTGGAAACACCATATATTTT; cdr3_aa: CASSASWSSGNTIYF